This record looks at one T cell receptor (beta chain) sequence and its context. Its specificity is not known. Indicated time point: cycle 4 day 1 (C4D1), after 5 to 7 weeks of nivolumab. In every patient, relapse followed autologous stem cell transplantation, while exposure to brentuximab vedotin differed. Negative magnetic selection isolated CD4+ T cells from thawed PBMCs. Patients reached a best response of complete response, partial response or progressive disease. TCRdb keeps only in-frame clones here, not all; method: immunoSEQ multiplex PCR. This repertoire shows around 18,000 clones, roughly 65% found once; its top ten account for 2.5%. This specimen belongs to a study of PD-1 blockade in classical Hodgkin lymphoma. Findings of the study overall: By C4D1 there was a significant rise in CD4+ TCR diversity but not in CD8+ TCR diversity.

Germline loops: CDR1 LNHNV, CDR2 YYDKDF (reference sequence). V was cut by 3 bases and J by 0 bases, with 3 bases left in between. This CDR3 comprises 14 residues. The sequence derives from a human donor with classical Hodgkin lymphoma. This chain links TRBV15 with TRBJ1-6, with D unresolved. The source material was CD4+ T cells from blood, sampled before the fourth cycle of nivolumab. CDR3 sequence (DNA): TGTGCCACCAGCAGGAGCTCCTATAATTCACCCCTCCACTTT. This gives the protein CATSRSSYNSPLHF. The whole variable domain, remainder taken from reference TRBV15 and TRBJ1-6, is DAMVIQNPRYQVTQFGKPVTLSCSQTLNHNVMYWYQQKSSQAPKLLFHYYDKDFNNEADTPDNFQSRRPNTSFCFLDIRSPGLGDTAMYLCATSRSSYNSPLHFGNGTRLTVT.